This T cell receptor beta chain appears in the sequencing data of a study of regulatory T cells in long-lasting Graves disease (dated by TCRdb to 2020 to 2023). As for the study more broadly: Antithyroid drugs had been taken for less than 3 months by newly diagnosed Graves' disease patients. Persistent Graves' disease patients were compared with newly diagnosed Graves' disease patients by peripheral blood TCR sequencing and RNA sequencing. The study was registered as a clinical trial and conducted in China. TCR sequencing covered 13 persistent and some 20 newly diagnosed Graves' disease patients, 33 samples in total. Overall study results and their limits: Only peripheral blood was studied, because thyroid tissue, the primary lesion, was inaccessible. Patients with persistent disease shared more public clonotypes (fewer than 3,000) than newly diagnosed patients did (around 930). Only the TCR beta chain was sequenced and analyzed. Compared with newly diagnosed patients, patients with persistent Graves' disease had lower TCR Shannon entropy and fewer highly expanded clones, which suggests clonal expansion. Persistent disease showed preferential use of TRBV28, TRBJ1-2 and TRBJ2-5, whereas newly diagnosed disease favored TRBV20-1 and TRBJ2-1. The authors acknowledged the small sample size as a limitation that may reduce accuracy.

The library was prepared using multiplex PCR. The instrument given in TCRdb is Illumina HiSeq 4000. CDR3 regions were amplified by Arm-PCR with iRepertoire HTBI primers to construct TCR beta libraries. PCR products were gel purified before sequencing. As for the original processing: A total of fewer than 80 TRBV and 14 TRBJ segments were identified across samples and were used for gene usage analysis of CDR3 amino acid clonotypes. COPE and FqMerger were used to merge the filtered high-quality paired reads into contigs. BLAST was used to align contigs to the IMGT TRBV, TRBD and TRBJ reference genes, and CDR3 was defined following IMGT. Highly expanded clones were defined as clonotypes with a frequency above 0.1%. Shannon entropy served as the measure of repertoire diversity, while the Gini coefficient captured V-J evenness. A clonotype was considered public if more than one individual shared it. The raw public reads went through TCRdb reprocessing: fastp at Q25, MiXCR clone calling, in-frame beta chains kept. Rows with a matching CDR3 protein are joined into one entry that keeps the most common DNA and genes. The V and J calls, along with clone size, are taken from TCRdb and not from the paper's own processing. A total of about 240,000 distinct CDR3 sequences appear in this sample, 20% of them only once. More than 11% of the sample is taken by the ten largest.

This clonotype has more than one count but fewer than ten. Its binding antigen is unknown. Per-base qualities were not stored, and no clone one base away is much larger. In light of the paper, this sample's time point label describes: newly diagnosed GD, antithyroid drugs for less than 3 months. For both TCR sequencing and RNA sequencing, RNA was extracted from PBMCs using TRIzol. The diagnosis of Graves' disease followed American Thyroid Association guidelines. Patients for the study were recruited at an endocrinology department in Xi'an, China. Each patient gave approximately 8.8 milliliters of peripheral blood, collected in an EDTA anticoagulant tube. PBMCs were isolated by Ficoll Paque Plus density gradient separation without further T cell sorting. An Agilent 2100 Bioanalyzer and agarose gel were used to check RNA quality, and a NanoDrop 2000 was used to measure RNA concentration. The CDR3 measures 13 amino acids from cysteine to phenylalanine. This entry keeps only the CDR3 DNA: 39 bases, framed from base 1. Trimming takes 3 bases from V and 8 bases from J, and the germline ends sit 13 bases apart. From a lookup of the germline V gene (reference sequence), CDR1 and CDR2 are LNHDA and SQIVND.

This TCR came from a female donor with Graves disease. The source was peripheral blood mononuclear cells (PBMCs), collected at new diagnosis, from a patient treated with antithyroid drugs. The sequence joins TRBV19 to TRBJ1-2; TRBD1 is a possible D gene, resting on 5 matching bases. The CDR3 protein sequence reads: CASSMVGAGGYTF. The nucleotides are TGTGCCAGTAGTATGGTTGGGGCCGGAGGCTACACCTTC.